This TCR beta chain was captured by sequencing in a study of T cell repertoires in cytomegalovirus infection. TCRdb independently ran MiXCR on the reads; one entry per CDR3 protein. The table includes about 500,000 distinct CDR3 sequences, 30% to 40% detected once. CDR1 and CDR2 (germline): MNHNY, SVGAGI (reference sequence). The CDR3 has 14 amino acids. The V and J ends lost 3 bases and 1 base respectively, with 8 bases between them. Findings and limits, study-wide: Frequencies of public TCR beta families were cumulated, and this identified carriers of CMV plus the relevant HLA.

In its sample, this clonotype was seen a few times. The target antigen is unknown. This receptor was taken from a human donor in good health (CMV status not recorded). Some clones in this sample may be carry-over from other donors' samples. The specimen comprised cultured PBMCs, sampled from culture after CMV antigen stimulation. This rearrangement joins TRBV6-6 to TRBJ2-3; D not certain. CDR3 region: CASSYVEGTDTQYF. CDR3 DNA sequence: TGTGCCAGCAGTTATGTCGAGGGCACAGATACGCAGTATTTT.